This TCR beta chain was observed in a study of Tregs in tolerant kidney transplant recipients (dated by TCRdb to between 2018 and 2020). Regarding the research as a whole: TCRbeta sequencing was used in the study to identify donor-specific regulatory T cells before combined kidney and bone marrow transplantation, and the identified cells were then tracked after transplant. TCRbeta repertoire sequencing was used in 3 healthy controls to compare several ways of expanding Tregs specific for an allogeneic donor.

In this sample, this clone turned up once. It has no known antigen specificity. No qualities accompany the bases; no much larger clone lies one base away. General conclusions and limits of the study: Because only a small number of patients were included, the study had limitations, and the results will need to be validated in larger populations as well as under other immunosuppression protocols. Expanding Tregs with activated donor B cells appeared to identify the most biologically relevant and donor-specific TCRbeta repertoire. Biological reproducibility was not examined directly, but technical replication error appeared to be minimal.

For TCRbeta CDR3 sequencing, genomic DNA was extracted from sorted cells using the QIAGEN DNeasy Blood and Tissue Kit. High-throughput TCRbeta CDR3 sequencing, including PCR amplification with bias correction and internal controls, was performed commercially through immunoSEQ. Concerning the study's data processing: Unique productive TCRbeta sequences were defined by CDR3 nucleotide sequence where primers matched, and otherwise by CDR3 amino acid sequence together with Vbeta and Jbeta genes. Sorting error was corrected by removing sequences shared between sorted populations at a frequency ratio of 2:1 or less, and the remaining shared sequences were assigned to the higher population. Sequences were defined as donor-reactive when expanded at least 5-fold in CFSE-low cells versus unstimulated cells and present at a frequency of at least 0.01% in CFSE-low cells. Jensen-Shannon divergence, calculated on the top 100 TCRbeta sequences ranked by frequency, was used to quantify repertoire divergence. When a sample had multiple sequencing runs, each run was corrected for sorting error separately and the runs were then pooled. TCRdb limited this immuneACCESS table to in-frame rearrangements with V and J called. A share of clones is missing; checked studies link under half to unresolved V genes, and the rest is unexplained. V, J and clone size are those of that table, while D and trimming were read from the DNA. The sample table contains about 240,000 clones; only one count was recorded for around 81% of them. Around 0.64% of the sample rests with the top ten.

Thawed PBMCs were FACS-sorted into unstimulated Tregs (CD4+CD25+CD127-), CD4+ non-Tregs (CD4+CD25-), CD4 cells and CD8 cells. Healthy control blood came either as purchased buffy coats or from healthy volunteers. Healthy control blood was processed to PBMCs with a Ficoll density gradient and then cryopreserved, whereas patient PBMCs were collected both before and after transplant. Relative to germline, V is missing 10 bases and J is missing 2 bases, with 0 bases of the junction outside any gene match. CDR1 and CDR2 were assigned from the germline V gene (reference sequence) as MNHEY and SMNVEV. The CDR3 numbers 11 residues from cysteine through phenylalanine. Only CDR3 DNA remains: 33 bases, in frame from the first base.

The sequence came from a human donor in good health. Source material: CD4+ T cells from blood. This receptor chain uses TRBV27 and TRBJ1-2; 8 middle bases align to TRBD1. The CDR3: CATGGNYGYTF. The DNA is TGTGCCACAGGGGGCAACTATGGCTACACCTTC.